The present TCR beta chain was sequenced within a study of blood T cells in healthy people across ages. Overall study results and limits: Correlation between TCR beta diversity and naive T cell percentage was strong.

Sample-barcoded 5' priming and a J-beta primer mix drove a second PCR of 7 to 11 cycles. Via MiXCR, TCRdb re-called the 5' RACE reads, giving one row per CDR3 protein. The data hold about 1.6 million distinct CDR3 sequences, with around 36% observed a single time. This clonotype was recorded a few times. Its antigen is not known. This clonotype was sampled from a young woman in good health. The sequencing input was blood.

The CDR3 sequence is CASRRRSGVRETQYF. CDR3 coding DNA: TGTGCCAGCAGGCGAAGATCGGGAGTACGTGAGACCCAGTACTTC. The chain carries TRBV6-7 and TRBJ2-5; weak D call: TRBD2 (6 bases). TRBV6-7 is an open reading frame, and its role is uncertain. Trimming shortened V by 6 bases and J by 5 bases, and 19 bases separated the two germline ends. The CDR3 totals 15 residues.